This passage covers 24 T cell receptor beta chains from one sample sequenced in a study of T cell responses to AZD1222 COVID-19 vaccine. Sequenced by immunoSEQ multiplex PCR; TCRdb stores in-frame clones only, minus some. This sample has about 110,000 clones, with 90% found just once. The source material was peripheral blood, sampled 28 days after the second AZD1222 dose. The receptors stem from an adult who received the AZD1222 COVID-19 vaccine.

The chain links TRBV6-5 to TRBJ2-7, with 9 nucleotides matching TRBD1. The CDR3 spans 15 residues. V shed 6 bases and J 4 bases; nucleotides not matched to a gene: 10. Germline CDR1 reads MNHEY; CDR2 reads SVGAGI. The CDR3 nucleotides are TGTGCCAGCAGCGTACAGGGGGCCGGAGAATACGAGCAGTACTTC. This gives the protein CASSVQGAGEYEQYF.

The chain couples TRBV15 to TRBJ2-1; D possibly corresponds to TRBD1 (6 bases). The V end lost 4 bases, the J end lost 6 bases, and 10 bases lay between the germline ends. Germline V lookup: CDR1 LNHNV, CDR2 YYDKDF (reference sequence). The length of the CDR3 is 13 residues. This chain's CDR3 is CATSTRQANEQFF. The CDR3 DNA is TGTGCCACCAGCACCCGACAGGCCAATGAGCAGTTCTTC. The entire variable domain, with the rest obtained from reference TRBV15 and TRBJ2-1, is as follows: DAMVIQNPRYQVTQFGKPVTLSCSQTLNHNVMYWYQQKSSQAPKLLFHYYDKDFNNEADTPDNFQSRRPNTSFCFLDIRSPGLGDTAMYLCATSTRQANEQFFGPGTRLTVL.

This clone came up once. The chain couples TRBV4-3 to TRBJ2-7; TRBD1 is a possible D gene (6 bases). The ends were cut back, 1 base at V and 2 bases at J, with 12 bases in the middle. This CDR3 comprises 15 residues. Germline V gives CDR1 LGHNA, CDR2 YSLEER. DNA of the CDR3: TGCGCCAGCAGCCAAGGCTCGGGACACCCCTACGAGCAGTACTTC. Amino acids: CASSQGSGHPYEQYF.

The rearrangement joins TRBV6-1 to TRBJ2-2; 9 bases fit TRBD2. CDR3 length: 17 residues. The V gene's germline CDR1 is MNHNS and CDR2 SASEGT. The V and J ends lost 3 bases and 4 bases, in that order; junction bases with no gene match: 9. In nucleotides, the CDR3 is TGTGCCAGCAGTGAGCAAACGGGACTAGCAGTCACCGGGGAGCTGTTTTTT. Protein product: CASSEQTGLAVTGELFF.

Only one count was recorded for this clone. The V and J genes are TRBV11-2 and TRBJ1-4; a possible D gene is TRBD1 (5 bases). Germline V gene lookup returns CDR1 SGHAT and CDR2 FQNNGV. V lost 1 base, J lost 5 bases, and 5 bases lay in between. The length of the CDR3 is 13 residues. For the CDR3, the DNA is TGTGCCAGCAGCTTAGGGGGGAATGAAAAACTGTTTTTT. Residues: CASSLGGNEKLFF.

The rearrangement links TRBV2 to TRBJ1-6; D ambiguous. Per germline, CDR1 SNHLY and CDR2 FYNNEI. This CDR3 region has 14 residues. Trimming removed 6 bases from V and 11 bases from J, with 17 bases in between. This CDR3 is CASRAPVSAAPLHF. The CDR3 DNA reads TGTGCCAGCAGGGCCCCGGTTAGCGCCGCACCCCTCCACTTT.

The chain recombines TRBV19 with TRBJ1-1; 8 bases are shared with TRBD1. V lost 4 bases to trimming and J lost 5 bases; unmatched junction nucleotides: 3. The CDR3 is 13 amino acids. Per the germline V gene, CDR1 is LNHDA and CDR2 is SQIVND (reference sequence). This CDR3 is CASSTRDRTEAFF. Written as DNA, the CDR3 is TGTGCCAGTAGTACCCGGGACAGGACTGAAGCTTTCTTT. Full variable domain (remainder filled in from reference TRBV19 and TRBJ1-1): DGGITQSPKYLFRKEGQNVTLSCEQNLNHDAMYWYRQDPGQGLRLIYYSQIVNDFQKGDIAEGYSVSREKKESFPLTVTSAQKNPTAFYLCASSTRDRTEAFFGQGTRLTVV.

The J gene is TRBJ2-6, the V gene TRBV6-2 or TRBV6-3; D is ambiguous. Looked up from germline, CDR1 is MNHEY and CDR2 is SVGEGT. The CDR3 sequence is 15 residues long. V was clipped by 6 bases and J by 0 bases, with 9 bases between them. CDR3 in DNA: TGTGCCAGCAGCCGCAGTAGCTCTGGGGCCAACGTCCTGACTTTC. Protein: CASSRSSSGANVLTF.

In this sample, this clone turned up a few times. This chain connects TRBV5-3 to TRBJ1-1; 9 nucleotides match TRBD1. TRBV5-3 is flagged as an ORF with uncertain function. This CDR3 has 15 residues. Germline trimming cut 4 bases from V and 1 base from J; bases unmatched to any gene: 5. The DNA for the CDR3 is TGTGCCAGAAGCGGCCCGGGACAGGGGAACACTGAAGCTTTCTTT. Amino acid sequence: CARSGPGQGNTEAFF.

This clone appeared once. The chain carries TRBV2 and TRBJ1-2; D remains unclear. This CDR3 contains 13 residues. Between the trimmed V and J ends, which lost 7 bases and 11 bases, there was a span of 20 bases. Germline V gene lookup returns CDR1 SNHLY and CDR2 FYNNEI. The CDR3 is CASNYAERGRYTF. The CDR3 bases are TGTGCCAGCAATTACGCGGAGCGTGGGCGTTACACCTTC.

The chain has TRBV19 and TRBJ1-1; D call uncertain. Germline-derived CDR1 and CDR2 are LNHDA and SQIVND (reference sequence). Trimming took 7 bases from V and 3 from J, leaving 9 bases between them. This CDR3 has 12 residues. DNA for the CDR3: TGTGCCAGTAAGATGCGGGACACTGAAGCTTTCTTT. This encodes CASKMRDTEAFF.

The genes are TRBV10-1 and TRBJ2-7; TRBD1 matches at 9 bases. Germline-derived CDR1 and CDR2 are WNHNN and SYGVQD (reference sequence). The CDR3 spans 14 residues. After removal of 8 bases from V and 3 bases from J, the junction contained 8 bases not matched to a gene. CDR3 DNA: TGCGCCAGCGGCGGGACAGGGAAACTCTACGAGCAGTACTTC. It codes for CASGGTGKLYEQYF.

The CDR3 sequence is CASRQVGAPPRGEQYF. As DNA, the CDR3 is TGTGCAAGTCGCCAAGTGGGGGCCCCCCCAAGGGGCGAGCAGTACTTC. The gene calls are TRBV12-2 and TRBJ2-7; the D call of TRBD1 is as the table states it, not checked on the DNA. TRBV12-2 is termed a pseudogene. This CDR3 contains 16 residues.

The chain links TRBV11-1 to TRBJ2-7; D may be TRBD1 or TRBD2 (5 bases each). This CDR3 region has 15 residues. The germline gives CDR1 SGHAT, CDR2 FQDESV (reference sequence). The germline V and J ends were trimmed by 2 bases and 2 bases, with 13 bases remaining between them. The chain's CDR3 is CASSLSEGLAYEQYF. The CDR3 bases are TGTGCCAGCAGCTTATCAGAGGGGCTTGCCTACGAGCAGTACTTC.

The V call is TRBV11-1, the J call TRBJ2-3; D possibly corresponds to TRBD1 (6 bases). CDR1 SGHAT and CDR2 FQDESV come from the germline V gene (reference sequence). The CDR3 sequence is 12 residues long. Trimming removed 6 bases at V and 6 bases at J, with 10 bases between. The CDR3 DNA follows: TGTGCCAGCAGTCTTACAGGGGATACGCAGTATTTT. Translated: CASSLTGDTQYF.

This rearrangement joins TRBV15 to TRBJ1-2; the D is unclear. CDR1 and CDR2 from the germline V gene are LNHNV and YYDKDF (reference sequence). The CDR3 covers 13 residues. Trimming cost V 3 bases and J 7 bases, with 12 bases left between them. CDR3 sequence (DNA): TGTGCCACCAGCAGCCTCCCGGCGTTTGGCTACACCTTC. Translating gives CATSSLPAFGYTF.

The CDR3 sequence: CASSFEQKIEAFF. CDR3 sequence (DNA): TGTGCCAGCAGTTTCGAACAGAAAATTGAAGCTTTCTTT. J is TRBJ1-1 and V is TRBV12-3 or TRBV12-4, with no clear D. V was pared by 3 bases and J by 7 bases, with 12 bases between. The CDR3 extends over 13 amino acids.

The rearrangement uses TRBV19 and TRBJ2-7, with D perhaps being TRBD1 or TRBD2 (5 bases each). Germline CDR1 reads LNHDA; CDR2 reads SQIVND (reference sequence). This CDR3 has 14 amino acids. Trimming took off 2 bases at V and 2 bases at J, with 10 bases between the two ends. CDR3 DNA sequence: TGTGCCAGTAGTATACCGGGGCCTACCTACGAGCAGTACTTC. Protein sequence: CASSIPGPTYEQYF.

V and J are TRBV4-1 and TRBJ2-3; D possibly corresponds to TRBD1 (7 bases). There are 16 residues in the CDR3. The germline V and J ends were trimmed by 0 bases and 2 bases, with 12 bases remaining between them. The germline V gene encodes CDR1 MGHRA and CDR2 YSYEKL. Here the CDR3 DNA reads TGCGCCAGCAGCCAAGATGCAGGGGGGAACACAGATACGCAGTATTTT. Its translation: CASSQDAGGNTDTQYF.

This rearrangement joins TRBV30 to TRBJ1-6, with a tentative D call TRBD1 (5 bases). The CDR3 covers 13 residues. Germline-derived CDR1 and CDR2 are GTSNPN and SVGIG (reference sequence). Trimming took 0 bases from V and 11 from J, leaving 11 bases between them. The CDR3 region is CAWSVRDPAPLHF. In nucleotides, the CDR3 is TGTGCCTGGAGTGTACGGGACCCAGCACCCCTCCACTTT.

This clone was observed a few times. The rearrangement joins TRBV2 to TRBJ1-2; 8 nucleotides align to TRBD1. This CDR3 spans 18 amino acids. Germline V gives CDR1 SNHLY, CDR2 FYNNEI. V shed 6 bases and J 4 bases; nucleotides not matched to a gene: 19. CDR3 region: CASSERQGALGGSYGYTF. As DNA, the CDR3 is TGTGCCAGCAGCGAGAGGCAGGGGGCCCTTGGAGGGTCCTATGGCTACACCTTC.

This clone was seen a single time. The chain combines TRBV29-1 with TRBJ1-1, with 7 bases aligning to TRBD1. The germline gives CDR1 SQVTM, CDR2 ANQGSEA. V lost 8 bases to trimming and J lost 2 bases; unmatched junction nucleotides: 5. The CDR3 is made up of 12 amino acids. The CDR3 is CSTGTVNTEAFF. In DNA form, the CDR3 reads TGCAGCACCGGGACAGTTAACACTGAAGCTTTCTTT. The variable domain in full, with the rest retrieved from reference TRBV29-1 and TRBJ1-1, is SAVISQKPSRDICQRGTSLTIQCQVDSQVTMMFWYRQQPGQSLTLIATANQGSEATYESGFVIDKFPISRPNLTFSTLTVSNMSPEDSSIYLCSTGTVNTEAFFGQGTRLTVV.

The chain links TRBV6-5 to TRBJ1-1; the match to TRBD1 covers 7 bases. Germline V CDR1 and CDR2: MNHEY, SVGAGI. V was clipped by 5 bases and J by 5 bases; unmatched bases: 8. This CDR3 spans 14 amino acids. In nucleotides, the CDR3 is TGTGCCAGCAGTCGACAGGGTCGATATACTGAAGCTTTCTTT. This sequence encodes CASSRQGRYTEAFF.

This clone has only one observation. V usage is TRBV2 and J usage is TRBJ2-3; 8 bases are a match to TRBD1. The CDR3 covers 16 residues. With V trimmed by 8 bases and J by 3 bases, 13 bases remained unmatched. Germline V gives CDR1 SNHLY, CDR2 FYNNEI. CDR3 in amino acids: CASEEVRQGRTDTQYF. The CDR3 DNA reads as TGTGCCAGCGAGGAAGTGCGACAGGGGAGGACAGATACGCAGTATTTT.